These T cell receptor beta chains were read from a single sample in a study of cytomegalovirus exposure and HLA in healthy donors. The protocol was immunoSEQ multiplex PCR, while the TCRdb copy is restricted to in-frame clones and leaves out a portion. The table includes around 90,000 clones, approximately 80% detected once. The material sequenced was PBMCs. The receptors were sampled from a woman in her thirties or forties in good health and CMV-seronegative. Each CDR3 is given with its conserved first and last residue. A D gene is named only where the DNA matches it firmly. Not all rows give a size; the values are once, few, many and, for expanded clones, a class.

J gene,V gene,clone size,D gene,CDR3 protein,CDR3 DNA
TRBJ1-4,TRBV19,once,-,CASSTPGTRNEKLFF,TGTGCCAGTAGTACCCCCGGGACAAGAAATGAAAAACTGTTTTTT
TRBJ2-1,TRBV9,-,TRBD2,CASSPKTSGTYNEQFF,TGTGCCAGCAGCCCCAAGACTAGCGGCACCTACAATGAGCAGTTCTTC
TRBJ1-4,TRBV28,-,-,CASSFVPGLGSGEKLFF,TGTGCCAGCAGTTTTGTGCCGGGACTGGGGTCGGGTGAAAAACTGTTTTTT
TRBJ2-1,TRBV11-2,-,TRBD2,CASSLDKLAGIAFSYNEQFF,TGTGCCAGCAGCTTAGATAAACTAGCGGGTATTGCCTTCTCCTACAATGAGCAGTTCTTC
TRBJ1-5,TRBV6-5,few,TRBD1,CASSWTGGYDQPQHF,TGTGCCAGCAGTTGGACAGGGGGATACGATCAGCCCCAGCATTTT
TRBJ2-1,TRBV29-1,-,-,CSVDFLGKGNEQFF,TGCAGCGTTGATTTCCTAGGGAAGGGGAATGAGCAGTTCTTC
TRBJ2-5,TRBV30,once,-,CAWGASETQYF,TGTGCCTGGGGGGCCAGCGAGACCCAGTACTTC
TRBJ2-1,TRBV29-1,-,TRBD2,CSVEPAGVRNEQFF,TGCAGCGTTGAGCCAGCGGGAGTGAGGAATGAGCAGTTCTTC
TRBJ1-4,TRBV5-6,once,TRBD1,CASSLEGQGDEKLFF,TGTGCCAGCAGCTTGGAGGGACAGGGGGATGAAAAACTGTTTTTT
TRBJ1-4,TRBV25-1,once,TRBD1,CASSVREGQGNEKLFF,TGTGCCAGCAGTGTCAGGGAGGGACAGGGGAATGAAAAACTGTTTTTT
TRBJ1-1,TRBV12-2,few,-,CASHQGAPNTEAFF,TGTGCAAGTCACCAAGGGGCCCCGAACACTGAAGCTTTCTTT
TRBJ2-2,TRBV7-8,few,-,CASTRVATGELFF,TGTGCCAGCACTCGAGTTGCCACCGGGGAGCTGTTTTTT
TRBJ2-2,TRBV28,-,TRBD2,CASRTSANTGELFF,TGTGCCAGCAGGACTAGCGCGAACACCGGGGAGCTGTTTTTT
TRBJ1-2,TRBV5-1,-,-,CASSFLGPGDYGYTF,TGCGCCAGCAGCTTCCTTGGGCCCGGCGACTATGGCTACACCTTC
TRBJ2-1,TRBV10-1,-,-,CASSEWDKGRYNEQFF,TGCGCCAGCAGTGAGTGGGACAAGGGCCGTTACAATGAGCAGTTCTTC
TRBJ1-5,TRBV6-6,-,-,CASSPKGGNQPQHF,TGTGCCAGTAGCCCTAAGGGGGGCAATCAGCCCCAGCATTTT
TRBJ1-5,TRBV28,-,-,CASSPVRVSNQPQHF,TGTGCCAGCAGTCCGGTCCGGGTTTCGAATCAGCCCCAGCATTTT
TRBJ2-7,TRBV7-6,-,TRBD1,CASSLNTGQGPDEQYF,TGTGCCAGCAGCTTAAATACAGGACAGGGGCCTGACGAGCAGTACTTC
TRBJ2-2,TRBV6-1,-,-,CASSPLGTGELFF,TGTGCCAGCAGCCCACTAGGCACCGGGGAGCTGTTTTTT
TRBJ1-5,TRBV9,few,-,CASSVAGGPNQPQHF,TGTGCCAGCAGCGTAGCGGGGGGTCCGAATCAGCCCCAGCATTTT
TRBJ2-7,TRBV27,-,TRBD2,CASSLAGGEQYF,TGTGCCAGCAGTTTAGCGGGGGGCGAGCAGTACTTC
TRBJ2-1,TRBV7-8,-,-,CASSLRGNEQFF,TGTGCCAGCAGCTTGAGGGGGAATGAGCAGTTCTTC
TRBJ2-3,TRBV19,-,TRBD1,CASSITDRGSTDTQYF,TGTGCCAGTAGTATAACGGACAGGGGGAGCACAGATACGCAGTATTTT
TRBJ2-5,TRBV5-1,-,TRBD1,CASSSQDRGGAETQYF,TGCGCCAGCAGCAGCCAGGACAGGGGTGGGGCAGAGACCCAGTACTTC
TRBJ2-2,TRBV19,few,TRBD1,CASSPPGTGDGGELFF,TGTGCCAGTAGTCCTCCCGGGACAGGGGACGGCGGGGAGCTGTTTTTT
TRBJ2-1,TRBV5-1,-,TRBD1,CASSFRGTGRSYNEQFF,TGCGCCAGCAGCTTCCGGGGGACAGGCCGGTCCTACAATGAGCAGTTCTTC
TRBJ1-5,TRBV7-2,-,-,CASSLQSNQPQHF,TGTGCCAGCAGCTTGCAGAGCAATCAGCCCCAGCATTTT
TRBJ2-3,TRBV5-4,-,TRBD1,CASSLEGAADTQYF,TGTGCCAGCAGCTTAGAGGGGGCGGCAGATACGCAGTATTTT
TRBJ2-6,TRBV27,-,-,CASSLETGRANVLTF,TGTGCCAGCAGCCTAGAGACTGGAAGGGCCAACGTCCTGACTTTC
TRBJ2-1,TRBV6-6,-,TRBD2,CASRATRSGGNEQFF,TGTGCCAGCAGGGCCACTAGGAGCGGGGGTAATGAGCAGTTCTTC
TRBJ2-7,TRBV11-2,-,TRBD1,CASSFNRDRTYEQYF,TGTGCCAGCAGCTTTAACCGGGACAGAACCTACGAGCAGTACTTC
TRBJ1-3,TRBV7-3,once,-,CASSLGATGNTIYF,TGTGCCAGCAGCTTAGGAGCGACTGGAAACACCATATATTTT
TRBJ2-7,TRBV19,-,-,CASSTGRGGEQYF,TGTGCCAGTAGTACCGGGCGCGGCGGGGAGCAGTACTTC
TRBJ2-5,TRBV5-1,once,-,CASSLAQVETQYF,TGCGCCAGCAGCTTGGCTCAGGTAGAGACCCAGTACTTC
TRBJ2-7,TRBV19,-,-,CASGRYDEQYF,TGTGCCAGCGGGAGATACGACGAGCAGTACTTC
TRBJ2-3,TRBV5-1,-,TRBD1,CASSSRGQGDTQYF,TGCGCCAGCAGCTCGAGGGGACAGGGGGATACGCAGTATTTT
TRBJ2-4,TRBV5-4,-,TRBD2,CASSAGLAGVGTKNIQYF,TGTGCCAGCAGCGCGGGACTAGCGGGAGTCGGGACCAAAAACATTCAGTACTTC
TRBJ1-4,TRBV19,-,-,CASSPLSSPTNEKLFF,TGTGCCAGTAGTCCTTTGTCGAGTCCAACTAATGAAAAACTGTTTTTT
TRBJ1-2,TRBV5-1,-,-,CASSLAPSGDDGYTF,TGCGCCAGCAGCTTGGCTCCTTCGGGGGATGATGGCTACACCTTC
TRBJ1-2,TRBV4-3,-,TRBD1,CASSHLLLGQGAYGYTF,TGCGCCAGCAGCCACCTATTGTTGGGACAGGGGGCTTACGGCTACACCTTC